This TCR beta chain is from a study of identical twins. TCRdb analysed the 5' RACE reads with MiXCR anew, one entry per CDR3 protein. This sample has under 800,000 distinct CDR3 sequences, with over 20% found just once. This sample also belongs to another study, concerning T cells expressing NK-cell markers.

The sequenced material came from PBMCs. The origin of this receptor is a woman aged 18-29 years in good health.

This CDR3 reads CASSFFPPGQTYNEQFF. DNA of the CDR3: TGTGCCAGCAGCTTTTTTCCCCCGGGGCAGACCTACAATGAGCAGTTCTTC. The rearrangement joins TRBV7-2 to TRBJ2-1; tentatively, D is TRBD1 or TRBD2 (5 bases each). V lost 3 bases, J lost 2 bases, and 17 bases lay in between. Germline V CDR1 and CDR2: SGHTA, FQGNSA. The CDR3 loop spans 17 amino acids.